The 13 T cell receptor beta chains below were found in one sample sequenced in a study of regulatory T cells in long-lasting Graves disease. Sequencing libraries for TCR beta were prepared with iRepertoire HTBI primers and Arm-PCR of CDR3 regions. TCRdb processed the multiplex PCR reads anew with MiXCR; each CDR3 protein has one entry. The sample holds about 330,000 distinct CDR3 sequences, 16% seen once. Time point here: newly diagnosed GD, antithyroid drugs for less than 3 months. Making the TCR library involved RNA that had been extracted from PBMCs. This sample also appeared in a second study, on T cells in Graves' hyperthyroidism and ophthalmopathy.

The source was peripheral blood mononuclear cells (PBMCs), collected at new diagnosis, from a patient treated with antithyroid drugs. The source is a woman under 30 with Graves disease.

Many counts were recorded for this clonotype. The chain is built from TRBV18 and TRBJ1-1; D unresolved. Trimming stripped 0 bases from V and 0 bases from J, with 5 bases between. Per germline, CDR1 KGHSH and CDR2 LQKENI. The length of the CDR3 is 14 residues. This chain's CDR3 is CASSPPSMNTEAFF. As DNA, the CDR3 is TGTGCCAGCTCACCACCGAGCATGAACACTGAAGCTTTCTTT.

Turning to this clonotype: A much larger clone lies a single base off, so this may be a read error. This chain joins TRBV9 and TRBJ2-2; 7 nucleotides match TRBD1. The germline gives CDR1 SGDLS, CDR2 YYNGEE. The CDR3 consists of 15 residues. The V gene end was trimmed by 0 bases and the J gene end by 6 bases; junction bases not matched to a gene: 5. This CDR3 reads CASSVGNRGAGELFF. DNA for the CDR3: TGTGCCAGCAGCGTAGGGAACAGGGGCGCCGGGGAGCTGTTTTTT.

This clonotype was recorded many times. Here the CDR3 reads CASSVWASGGGNEQFF. The CDR3 DNA is TGTGCCAGCAGCGTATGGGCTAGCGGGGGAGGCAATGAGCAGTTCTTC. This sequence joins TRBV9 and TRBJ2-1; 10 bases match TRBD2. The ends lost 1 base at V and 6 bases at J; junction bases unmatched: 7. This CDR3 region has 16 residues. CDR1 and CDR2 (germline): SGDLS, YYNGEE.

The table lists this clonotype with many counts. This sequence joins TRBV28 and TRBJ2-3, with 13 bases lining up with TRBD2. The ends lost 3 bases at V and 1 base at J; junction bases unmatched: 4. In germline, CDR1 is MDHEN, CDR2 SYDVKM. The CDR3 spans 17 residues. The CDR3 loop is CASSFTSGGAGTDTQYF. DNA for the CDR3: TGTGCCAGCAGTTTTACTAGCGGGGGGGCTGGCACAGATACGCAGTATTTT.

There are a few counts of this clonotype. The CDR3: CASSVATALAGYNEQFF. CDR3 DNA sequence: TGTGCCAGCAGCGTAGCTACAGCGCTAGCGGGTTACAATGAGCAGTTCTTC. V gene TRBV9 combines with J gene TRBJ2-1; TRBD2 agrees at 8 bases. From germline, CDR1 is SGDLS and CDR2 YYNGEE. Losses at the gene ends were 0 bases for V and 4 bases for J; bases not matched to a gene: 9. This CDR3 has 17 amino acids. The variable domain in full, completed from reference TRBV9 and TRBJ2-1, reads DSGVTQTPKHLITATGQRVTLRCSPRSGDLSVYWYQQSLDQGLQFLIQYYNGEERAKGNILERFSAQQFPDLHSELNLSSLELGDSALYFCASSVATALAGYNEQFFGPGTRLTVL.

This clonotype has a handful of counts. This chain links TRBV24-1 with TRBJ1-2; D gene uncertain. Looked up from germline, CDR1 is KGHDR and CDR2 is SFDVKD. The CDR3 is made up of 13 amino acids. V was shortened by 5 bases and J by 1 base, with 7 bases between the two germline ends. CDR3 DNA: TGTGCCACCAGTGCCGGGATTAACTATGGCTACACCTTC. It is translated as CATSAGINYGYTF.

This clonotype was seen a few times. V is TRBV24-1 and J is TRBJ2-1; 9 nucleotides agree with TRBD2. This CDR3 is 16 amino acids long. Per the germline V gene, CDR1 is KGHDR and CDR2 is SFDVKD. The ends lost 3 bases at V and 6 bases at J; junction bases unmatched: 8. CDR3 region: CATSDDGLANSNEQFF. The CDR3 coding sequence is TGTGCCACCAGTGATGACGGACTAGCGAATTCCAATGAGCAGTTCTTC.

The rearrangement uses TRBV19 and TRBJ2-7; 8 bases are a match to TRBD1. The CDR3 totals 15 residues. Germline assignment: CDR1 LNHDA and CDR2 SQIVND (reference sequence). V dropped 3 bases and J dropped 4; count of bases not matched to a gene: 8. This chain's CDR3 is CASSIGVRGQYEQYF. The CDR3 DNA is TGTGCCAGTAGTATTGGCGTCAGGGGGCAGTACGAGCAGTACTTC.

This clonotype appeared a few times. This sequence joins TRBV6-5 and TRBJ2-3; weak D call: TRBD2 (5 bases). This CDR3 has 17 amino acids. Germline values: CDR1 MNHEY, CDR2 SVGAGI. Trimming left V 0 bases short and J 0 bases short, with 13 bases between. The CDR3 DNA sequence: TGTGCCAGCAGTTACTCGGGGTCAGCGGCTAGCACAGATACGCAGTATTTT. It is translated as CASSYSGSAASTDTQYF.

Only a few counts were recorded for this clonotype. This sequence joins TRBV3-1 and TRBJ2-7; tentatively, D is TRBD1 (5 bases). V dropped 0 bases and J dropped 2 bases, with 11 bases sitting between them. This CDR3 has 15 residues. Germline lookup yields CDR1 LGHDT and CDR2 YNNKEL (reference sequence). Here the CDR3 reads CASSQDRDSPYEQYF. In nucleotides, the CDR3 is TGTGCCAGCAGCCAAGATCGAGACAGTCCCTACGAGCAGTACTTC.

This clonotype was observed at least ten times. The chain uses TRBV9 and TRBJ2-7, with 8 nucleotides matching TRBD2. The V segment lost 0 bases and the J segment 10 bases; nucleotides outside the gene matches: 6. The germline V gene has CDR1 SGDLS and CDR2 YYNGEE. The CDR3 is made up of 13 amino acids. The CDR3 is CASSVELAGPQYF. CDR3 nucleotide sequence: TGTGCCAGCAGCGTAGAGCTAGCGGGCCCCCAGTACTTC.

This chain links TRBV7-6 with TRBJ2-5, with D perhaps TRBD2 (6 bases). The germline gives CDR1 SGHVS, CDR2 FNYEAQ. The CDR3 sequence is 14 residues long. Trimming took off 1 base at V and 1 base at J, with 7 bases between the two ends. Here the CDR3 reads CASSLVLAQETQYF. As DNA, the CDR3 is TGTGCCAGCAGCTTAGTACTAGCCCAAGAGACCCAGTACTTC.

In regard to this clonotype: A much larger clone is a single base away; this may be a read error. The chain joins TRBV18 to TRBJ1-1; TRBD1 might be the D (5 bases). The length of the CDR3 is 14 residues. Looked up from germline, CDR1 is KGHSH and CDR2 is LQKENI. CDR3 region: CASSPQNRNTAAFF. Written as DNA, the CDR3 is TGTGCCAGCTCACCACAAAACAGGAACACTGCAGCTTTCTTT.